Reported below is one TCR beta chain. Per-base qualities were not stored, and no clone one base away is much larger. The data are from a study of graft-versus-host responses after intestinal transplantation (dated by TCRdb to the early 2020s). Some background on the complete study: The transplants that recipients received were multivisceral, liver-intestinal, or isolated intestinal. Every recipient was given anti-thymocyte globulin induction, followed by about 3 years of maintenance tacrolimus and steroids. After intestinal transplantation, graft-versus-host and host-versus-graft alloreactive T cell clones in the graft, circulation and bone marrow were tracked using bulk TCR-beta CDR3 sequencing. Alloreactive clones were identified by sequencing pre-transplant mixed lymphocyte reaction products and comparing these products with unstimulated pre-transplant donor and recipient T cells. Of the approximately 24 intestinal transplant recipients enrolled in the cohort, one of whom was a retransplant, a few patients without pretransplant specimens were excluded. Donor T cell macrochimerism was defined as a peak of at least 4% donor T cells among recipient peripheral blood mononuclear cells. Samples from a few later patients were sequenced in-house on an Illumina MiSeq with MiXCR processing rather than by the commercial service. Overall study outcomes, separate from this receptor: Early after transplant, declines in HvG clones were associated with peak levels of circulating GvH clones. The conclusions were limited by the relatively low number and heterogeneity of the intestinal transplant patients. GvH clones were found in recipient bone marrow, and some of the GvH clones appeared earlier in ileal mucosa or blood, which is consistent with an intestinal mucosal origin. High GvH to HvG T cell clonal ratios were observed in the allografts of patients with donor T cell macrochimerism.

The library was produced with the immunoSEQ multiplex PCR assay. In most patients, genomic DNA was isolated using the Qiagen DNeasy Blood and Tissue Kit and sent frozen to Adaptive Biotechnologies for TCR sequencing. For most patients, genomic DNA was subjected to high-throughput TCR-beta CDR3 sequencing by Adaptive Biotechnologies. Per the original workflow: TCR sequencing data were retrieved from Adaptive's ImmunoSEQ software for 15 to 20 patients, whereas a few other patients were processed with MiXCR and VDJtools. CD4 versus CD8 sorting errors were corrected by removing sequences found in both subsets at a frequency ratio below 5:1. CDR3 nucleotide sequences shared between donor and recipient were removed because their origin could not be assigned. To be classed as alloreactive, a clone needed at least 2-fold expansion over unstimulated cells and a minimum CFSE-low frequency of 0.002% (template counts) or 0.001% (read counts). A clone was considered mappable if detected in the sequenced pre-transplant spleen, lymph node, or MLR CFSE-low populations of the donor or recipient. The cumulative frequency of alloreactive clones was calculated as a percentage of all sequences, weighted by copy number. Held by TCRdb, this immuneACCESS table contains in-frame sequences only and omits some clones. Under half of the omission traces to an unresolved V gene where checked; the cause of the rest is unknown. V and J calls and clone size are copied from that table; D and trimming were computed from the DNA. The sample records several thousand clones, roughly 25% of which are singletons. Roughly 6.3% of the sample is in the top ten clones.

The time point label here, explained by the study, means: cells obtained before transplantation from donor or recipient. In mixed lymphocyte reactions, around 200,000 CFSE-labeled pre-transplant responders were plated with around 200,000 irradiated violet-dye-labeled stimulators and cultured for around six days. After the mixed lymphocyte reaction, proliferating CD3+CD4+CFSE-low and CD3+CD8+CFSE-low responder cells were FACS-sorted on a BD Influx sorter. At the junction V is shortened by 1 base and J by 0 bases, with 10 bases in between. Its CDR3 holds 16 amino acids, cysteine through phenylalanine. This entry keeps only the CDR3 DNA: 48 bases, framed from base 1. As encoded in the germline V gene, CDR1 is SGHVS while CDR2 is FQNEAQ.

The sequence links TRBV7-8 to TRBJ1-5; no D gene is confidently identified. The receptor was isolated from a human patient who was an organ donor for intestinal transplantation. The sample was alloreactive CD8+ T cells from a mixed lymphocyte reaction culture, taken before transplantation. The sample's cell subset or site label is to be understood as: CFSE-low proliferating T cells sorted from roughly six-day pre-transplant mixed lymphocyte reaction (GvH or HvG direction). The CDR3 region reads CASSLGRPYSNQPQHF. The nucleotide sequence is given as TGTGCCAGCAGCTTAGGTAGGCCTTATAGCAATCAGCCCCAGCATTTT.